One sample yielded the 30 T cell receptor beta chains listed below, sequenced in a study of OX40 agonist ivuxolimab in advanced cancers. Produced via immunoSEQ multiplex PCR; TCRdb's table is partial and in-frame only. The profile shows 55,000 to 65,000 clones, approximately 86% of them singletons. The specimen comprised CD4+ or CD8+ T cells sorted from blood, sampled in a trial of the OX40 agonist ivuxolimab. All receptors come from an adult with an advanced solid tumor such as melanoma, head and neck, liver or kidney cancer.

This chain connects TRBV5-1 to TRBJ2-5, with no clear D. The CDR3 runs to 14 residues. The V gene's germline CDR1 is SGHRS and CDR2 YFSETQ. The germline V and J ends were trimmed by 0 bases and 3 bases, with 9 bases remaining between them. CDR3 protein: CASSLALREETQYF. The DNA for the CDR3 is TGCGCCAGCAGCTTGGCCTTAAGAGAAGAGACCCAGTACTTC.

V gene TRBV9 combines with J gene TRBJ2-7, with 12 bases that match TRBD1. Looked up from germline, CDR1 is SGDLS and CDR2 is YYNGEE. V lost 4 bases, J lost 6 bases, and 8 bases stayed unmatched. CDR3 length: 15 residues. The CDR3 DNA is TGTGCCAGCAGCCCGGGACAGGGGGCGGAGGGCGAGCAGTACTTC. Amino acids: CASSPGQGAEGEQYF.

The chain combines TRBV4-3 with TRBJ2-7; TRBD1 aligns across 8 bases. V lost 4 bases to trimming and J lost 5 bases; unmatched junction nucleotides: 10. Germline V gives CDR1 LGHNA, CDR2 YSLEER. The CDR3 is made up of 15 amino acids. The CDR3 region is CASSRTGQGRHEQYF. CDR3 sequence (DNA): TGCGCCAGCAGCCGTACAGGACAGGGCCGGCACGAGCAGTACTTC.

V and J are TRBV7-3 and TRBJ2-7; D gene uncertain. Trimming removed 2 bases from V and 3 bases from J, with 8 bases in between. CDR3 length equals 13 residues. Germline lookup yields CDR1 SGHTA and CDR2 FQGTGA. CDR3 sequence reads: CASSLSSGYEQYF. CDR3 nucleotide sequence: TGTGCCAGCAGCTTATCATCAGGCTACGAGCAGTACTTC.

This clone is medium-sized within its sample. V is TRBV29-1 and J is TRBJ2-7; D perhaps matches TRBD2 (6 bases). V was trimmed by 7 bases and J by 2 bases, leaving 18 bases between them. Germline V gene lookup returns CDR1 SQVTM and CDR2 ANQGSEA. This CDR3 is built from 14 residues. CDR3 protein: CSARPPGTAYEQYF. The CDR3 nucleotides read TGCAGCGCAAGACCCCCCGGGACTGCCTACGAGCAGTACTTC.

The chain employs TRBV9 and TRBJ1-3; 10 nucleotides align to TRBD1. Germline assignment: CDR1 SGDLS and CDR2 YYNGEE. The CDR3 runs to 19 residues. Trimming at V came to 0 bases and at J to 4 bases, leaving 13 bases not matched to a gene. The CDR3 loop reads CASSVGPGTGDLRGNTIYF. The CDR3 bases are TGTGCCAGCAGCGTAGGTCCAGGGACAGGGGATCTGAGAGGAAACACCATATATTTT.

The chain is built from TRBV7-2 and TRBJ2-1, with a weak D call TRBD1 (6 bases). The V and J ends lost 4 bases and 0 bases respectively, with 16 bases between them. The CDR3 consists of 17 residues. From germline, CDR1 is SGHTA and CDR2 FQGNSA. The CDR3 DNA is TGTGCCAGCAGCTCTTCCACAGGGAAGGCCTCCTACAATGAGCAGTTCTTC. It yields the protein CASSSSTGKASYNEQFF.

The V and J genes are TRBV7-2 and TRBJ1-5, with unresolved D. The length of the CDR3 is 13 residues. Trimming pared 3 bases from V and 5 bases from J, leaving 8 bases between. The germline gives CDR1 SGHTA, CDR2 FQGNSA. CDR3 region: CASSLNADQPQHF. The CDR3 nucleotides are TGTGCCAGCAGCTTGAACGCCGATCAGCCCCAGCATTTT.

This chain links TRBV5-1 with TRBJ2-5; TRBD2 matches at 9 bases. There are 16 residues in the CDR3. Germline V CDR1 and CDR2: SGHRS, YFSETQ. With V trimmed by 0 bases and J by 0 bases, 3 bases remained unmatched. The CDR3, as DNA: TGCGCCAGCAGCTTGGGTCTAGCGGGGTACCAAGAGACCCAGTACTTC. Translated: CASSLGLAGYQETQYF.

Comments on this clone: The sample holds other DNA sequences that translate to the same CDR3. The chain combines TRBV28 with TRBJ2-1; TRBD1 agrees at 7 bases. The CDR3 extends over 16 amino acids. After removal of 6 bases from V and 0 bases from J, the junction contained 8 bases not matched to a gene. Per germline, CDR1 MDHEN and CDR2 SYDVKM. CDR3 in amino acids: CASSPTGWNSYNEQFF. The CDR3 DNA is TGTGCCAGCAGCCCGACAGGGTGGAACTCCTACAATGAGCAGTTCTTC. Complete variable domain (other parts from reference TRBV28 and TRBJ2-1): DVKVTQSSRYLVKRTGEKVFLECVQDMDHENMFWYRQDPGLGLRLIYFSYDVKMKEKGDIPEGYSVSREKKERFSLILESASTNQTSMYLCASSPTGWNSYNEQFFGPGTRLTVL.

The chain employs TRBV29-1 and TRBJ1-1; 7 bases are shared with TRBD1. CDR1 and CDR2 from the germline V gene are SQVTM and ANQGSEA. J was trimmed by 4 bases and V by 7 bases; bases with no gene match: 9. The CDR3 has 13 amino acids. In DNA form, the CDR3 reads TGCAGCGGGCGACAGGGCGGTGGCACTGAAGCTTTCTTT. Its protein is CSGRQGGGTEAFF.

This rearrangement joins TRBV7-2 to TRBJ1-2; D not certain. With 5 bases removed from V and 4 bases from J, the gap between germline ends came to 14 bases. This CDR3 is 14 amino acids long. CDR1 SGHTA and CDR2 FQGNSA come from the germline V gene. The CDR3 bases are TGTGCCAGCAGCCGTAGCACAGATCTCTATGGCTACACCTTC. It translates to CASSRSTDLYGYTF.

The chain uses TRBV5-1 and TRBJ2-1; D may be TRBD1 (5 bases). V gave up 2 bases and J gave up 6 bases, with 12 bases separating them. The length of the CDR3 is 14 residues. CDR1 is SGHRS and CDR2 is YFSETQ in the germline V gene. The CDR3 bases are TGCGCCAGCAGCTTCTTGCAGGGTGGCAATGAGCAGTTCTTC. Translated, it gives CASSFLQGGNEQFF.

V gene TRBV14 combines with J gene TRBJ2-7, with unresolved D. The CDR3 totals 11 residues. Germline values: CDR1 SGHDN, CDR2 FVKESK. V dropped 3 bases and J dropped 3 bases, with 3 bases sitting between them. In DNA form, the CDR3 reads TGTGCCAGCAGCCAGTTCTACGAGCAGTACTTC. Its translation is CASSQFYEQYF.

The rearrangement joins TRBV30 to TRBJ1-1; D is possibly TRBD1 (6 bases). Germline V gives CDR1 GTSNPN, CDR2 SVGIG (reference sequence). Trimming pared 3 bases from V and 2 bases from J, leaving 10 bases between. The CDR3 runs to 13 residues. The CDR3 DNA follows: TGTGCCTGGAGCGGGGACACAAACACTGAAGCTTTCTTT. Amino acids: CAWSGDTNTEAFF.

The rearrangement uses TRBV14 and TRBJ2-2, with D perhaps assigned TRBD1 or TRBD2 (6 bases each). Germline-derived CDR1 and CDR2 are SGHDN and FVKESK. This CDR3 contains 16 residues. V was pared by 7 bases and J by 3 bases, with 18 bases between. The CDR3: CASITKGGVDTGELFF. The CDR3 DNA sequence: TGTGCCAGCATCACCAAGGGGGGAGTTGACACCGGGGAGCTGTTTTTT.

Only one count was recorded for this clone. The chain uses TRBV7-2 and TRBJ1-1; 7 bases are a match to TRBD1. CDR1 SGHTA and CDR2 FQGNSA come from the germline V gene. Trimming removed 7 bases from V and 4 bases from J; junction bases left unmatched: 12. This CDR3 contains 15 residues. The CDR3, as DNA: TGTGCCAGCACCACCTACAGGGGCCGAGGCACTGAAGCTTTCTTT. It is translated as CASTTYRGRGTEAFF.

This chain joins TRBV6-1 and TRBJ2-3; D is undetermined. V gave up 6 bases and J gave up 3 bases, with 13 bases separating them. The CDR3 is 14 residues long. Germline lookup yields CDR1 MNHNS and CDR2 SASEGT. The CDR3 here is CASRTFRQTDTQYF. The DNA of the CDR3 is TGTGCCAGCAGAACATTCCGCCAGACAGATACGCAGTATTTT.

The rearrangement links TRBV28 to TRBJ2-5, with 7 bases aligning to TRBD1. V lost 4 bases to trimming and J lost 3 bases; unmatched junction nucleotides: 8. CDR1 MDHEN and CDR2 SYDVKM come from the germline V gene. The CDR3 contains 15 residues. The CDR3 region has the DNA TGTGCCAGCAGTTACGGACAGGTCGGGAAAGAGACCCAGTACTTC. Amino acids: CASSYGQVGKETQYF.

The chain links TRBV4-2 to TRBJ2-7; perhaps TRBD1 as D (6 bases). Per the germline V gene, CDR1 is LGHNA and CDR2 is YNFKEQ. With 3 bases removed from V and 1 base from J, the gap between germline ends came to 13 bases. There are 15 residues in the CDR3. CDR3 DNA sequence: TGTGCCAGCAGCCAGCCAACAGGGCTATCCTACGAGCAGTACTTC. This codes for CASSQPTGLSYEQYF.

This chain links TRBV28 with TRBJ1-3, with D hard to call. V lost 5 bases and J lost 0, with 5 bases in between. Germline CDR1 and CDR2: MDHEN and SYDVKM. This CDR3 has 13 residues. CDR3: CASSITSGNTIYF. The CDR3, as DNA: TGTGCCAGCAGTATCACCTCTGGAAACACCATATATTTT.

CDR3 loop: CASRVGQETQYF. CDR3 DNA: TGCGCCAGCAGAGTTGGGCAAGAGACCCAGTACTTC. The V gene is TRBV5-1, the J gene TRBJ2-5; no clear D gene. This CDR3 comprises 12 residues. Germline lookup yields CDR1 SGHRS and CDR2 YFSETQ. With 5 bases removed from V and 2 bases from J, the gap between germline ends came to 7 bases.

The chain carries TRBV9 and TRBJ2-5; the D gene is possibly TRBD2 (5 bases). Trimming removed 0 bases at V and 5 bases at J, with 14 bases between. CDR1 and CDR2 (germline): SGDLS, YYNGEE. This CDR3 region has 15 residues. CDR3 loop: CASSVGTSRAETQYF. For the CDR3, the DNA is TGTGCCAGCAGCGTAGGAACCTCGAGGGCGGAGACCCAGTACTTC.

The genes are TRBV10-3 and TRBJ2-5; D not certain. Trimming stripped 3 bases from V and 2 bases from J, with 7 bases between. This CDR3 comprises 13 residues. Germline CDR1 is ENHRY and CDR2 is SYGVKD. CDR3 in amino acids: CAISDRIQETQYF. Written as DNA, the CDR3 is TGTGCCATCAGTGATCGGATTCAAGAGACCCAGTACTTC.

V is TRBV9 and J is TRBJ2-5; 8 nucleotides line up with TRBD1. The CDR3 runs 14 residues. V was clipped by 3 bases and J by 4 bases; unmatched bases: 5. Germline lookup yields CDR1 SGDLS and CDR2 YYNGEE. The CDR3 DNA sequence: TGTGCCAGCAGCGCGGTGACAGGGGTAGAGACCCAGTACTTC. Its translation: CASSAVTGVETQYF.

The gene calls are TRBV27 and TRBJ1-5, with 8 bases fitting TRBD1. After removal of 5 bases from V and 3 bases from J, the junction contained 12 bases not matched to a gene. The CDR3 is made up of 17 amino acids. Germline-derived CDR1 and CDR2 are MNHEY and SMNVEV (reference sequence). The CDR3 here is CASSLDREWAANQPQHF. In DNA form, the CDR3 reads TGTGCCAGCAGTCTGGACAGGGAGTGGGCGGCCAATCAGCCCCAGCATTTT.

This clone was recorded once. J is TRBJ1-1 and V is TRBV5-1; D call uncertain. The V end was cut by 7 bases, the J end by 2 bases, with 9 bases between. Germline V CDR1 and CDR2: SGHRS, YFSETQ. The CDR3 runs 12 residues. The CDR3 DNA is TGCGCCAGCCAGGACGGAAACACTGAAGCTTTCTTT. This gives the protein CASQDGNTEAFF.

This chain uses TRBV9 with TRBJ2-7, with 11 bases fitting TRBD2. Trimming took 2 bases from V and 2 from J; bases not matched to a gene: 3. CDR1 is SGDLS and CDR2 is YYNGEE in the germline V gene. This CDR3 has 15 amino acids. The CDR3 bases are TGTGCCAGCAGCGTGACTAGCGGGGACACCTACGAGCAGTACTTC. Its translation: CASSVTSGDTYEQYF. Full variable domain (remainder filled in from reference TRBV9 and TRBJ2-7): DSGVTQTPKHLITATGQRVTLRCSPRSGDLSVYWYQQSLDQGLQFLIQYYNGEERAKGNILERFSAQQFPDLHSELNLSSLELGDSALYFCASSVTSGDTYEQYFGPGTRLTVT.

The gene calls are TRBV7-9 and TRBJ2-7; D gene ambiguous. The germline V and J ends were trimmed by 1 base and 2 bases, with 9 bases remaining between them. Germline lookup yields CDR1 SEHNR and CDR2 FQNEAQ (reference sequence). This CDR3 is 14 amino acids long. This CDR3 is CASSLEARTYEQYF. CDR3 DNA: TGTGCCAGCAGCTTAGAAGCACGAACCTACGAGCAGTACTTC.

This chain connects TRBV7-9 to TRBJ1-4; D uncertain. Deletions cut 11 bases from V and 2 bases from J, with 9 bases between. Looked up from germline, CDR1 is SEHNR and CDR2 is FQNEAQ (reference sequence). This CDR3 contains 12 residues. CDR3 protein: CASKNTNEKLFF. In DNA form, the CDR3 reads TGTGCCTCCAAAAATACTAATGAAAAACTGTTTTTT.